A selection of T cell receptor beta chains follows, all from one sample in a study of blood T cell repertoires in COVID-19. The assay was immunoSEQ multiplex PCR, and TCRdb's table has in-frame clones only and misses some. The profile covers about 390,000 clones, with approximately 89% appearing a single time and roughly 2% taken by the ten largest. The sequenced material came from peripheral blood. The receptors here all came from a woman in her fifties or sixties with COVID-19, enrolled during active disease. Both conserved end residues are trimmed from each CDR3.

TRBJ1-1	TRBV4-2	ASSHDRAEAF
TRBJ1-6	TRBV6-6	ASSYKEGSDSPLH
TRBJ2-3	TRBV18	ASSSTSTDTQY
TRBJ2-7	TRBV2	ASSPGLAEYEQY
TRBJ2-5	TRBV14	ASSLWTSGGTIQETQY
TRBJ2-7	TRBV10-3	ATVGGVSYEQY
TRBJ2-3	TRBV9	ASSVGGGVNTDTQY
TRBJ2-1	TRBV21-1	ASNRDTSYNEQF
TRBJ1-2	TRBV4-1	ASSQGGWQKLNYGYT
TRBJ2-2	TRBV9	ASSVVAATGELF
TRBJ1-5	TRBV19	ASSIDRGNDYQPQH
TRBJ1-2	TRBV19	ASSRQATSGYT
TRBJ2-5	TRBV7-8	ASSPQRGWETQY
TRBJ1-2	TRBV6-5	ATRGPGFNYGYT
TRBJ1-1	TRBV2	ASGGGVEGSEAF
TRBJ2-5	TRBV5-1	ASSLLAGEETQY
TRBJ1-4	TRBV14	ASSQERTGGSEKLF
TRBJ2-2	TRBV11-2	ASSLTGTNTGELF
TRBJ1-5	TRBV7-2	ASRDRGPNQPQH
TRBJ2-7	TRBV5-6	ASSSGTGNDEQY
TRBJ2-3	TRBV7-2	ASSLVGGTVTDTQY
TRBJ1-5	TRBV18	ASSPERARNQPQH